This is a list of T cell receptor beta chains from one sample in a study of technical replicates of blood from a few donors. Clones were sequenced by immunoSEQ multiplex PCR, and TCRdb holds only the in-frame ones, with some missing. The sample lists 75,000 to 100,000 clones; about 95% were seen once. The sequencing sample was made of T cells isolated from PBMCs. These receptors all come from a human donor in good health. The CDR3 runs from the conserved cysteine through the conserved F or W. A D gene is named only where the DNA matches it firmly. The size field is filled for only some rows; it gives once, few, many or a size class.

D gene | J gene | V gene | clone size | CDR3 DNA | CDR3 protein
. | TRBJ1-3 | TRBV11-2 | . | TGTGCCAGCAGCCTCGGACGGACAACTGGAAACACCATATATTTT | CASSLGRTTGNTIYF
. | TRBJ2-3 | TRBV18 | . | TGTGCCAGCTCACCACCGAGCGCCCGGACAGATACGCAGTATTTT | CASSPPSARTDTQYF
TRBD1 | TRBJ2-7 | TRBV5-5 | once | TGTGCCAGCAGCTTTACCAGGGGGTCCTACGAGCAGTACTTC | CASSFTRGSYEQYF
. | TRBJ1-2 | TRBV7-8 | . | TGTGCCAGCAGCTTAGCGGAGACAGACTATGGCTACACCTTC | CASSLAETDYGYTF
TRBD1 | TRBJ2-2 | TRBV18 | . | TGTGCCAGCTCACCAATGCAGGGGGTCGCCGGGGAGCTGTTTTTT | CASSPMQGVAGELFF
TRBD1 | TRBJ2-2 | TRBV2 | . | TGTGCCAAGTCGGGACAGGGGAACACCGGGGAGCTGTTTTTT | CAKSGQGNTGELFF
. | TRBJ1-2 | TRBV6-5 | . | TGTGCCAGCAGTTATTCAGGGAACCTCTATGGCTACACCTTC | CASSYSGNLYGYTF
. | TRBJ2-7 | TRBV30 | once | TGTGCCGCGAACAGGGAGTCCCACTACGAGCAGTACTTC | CAANRESHYEQYF
. | TRBJ1-5 | TRBV19 | . | TGTGCCAGTAGTATAGCATGGGGGGATTGGGGAGGCAATCAGCCCCAGCATTTT | CASSIAWGDWGGNQPQHF
. | TRBJ2-3 | TRBV5-4 | . | TGTGCCAGCAGGCAGACAGCTAGCACAGATACGCAGTATTTT | CASRQTASTDTQYF
. | TRBJ1-5 | TRBV9 | . | TGTGCCAGCAGCGTAGGCTGGGGGCTCCAGCCCCAGCATTTT | CASSVGWGLQPQHF
. | TRBJ1-3 | TRBV5-8 | . | TGTGCCAGCAGCTTGGCAAGGACAGCGTATGGAAACACCATATATTTT | CASSLARTAYGNTIYF
TRBD2 | TRBJ2-7 | TRBV9 | . | TGTGCCAGCAGCGTCGGGACTAGCGGGAAATACTACGAGCAGTACTTC | CASSVGTSGKYYEQYF
TRBD1 | TRBJ2-7 | TRBV27 | . | TGTGCCAGCCGTGCCGGGACAGGCACTTCGTGGACATACGAGCAGTACTTC | CASRAGTGTSWTYEQYF
TRBD1 | TRBJ2-1 | TRBV7-6 | . | TGTGCCAGCAGCTTAACAGGGGGGCTCAATGAGCAGTTCTTC | CASSLTGGLNEQFF
TRBD1 | TRBJ1-6 | TRBV27 | . | TGTGCCAGCAGGCAACAGGGGCCTAATTCACCCCTCCACTTT | CASRQQGPNSPLHF
. | TRBJ2-5 | TRBV9 | . | TGTGCCAGCAGCGTAGTGGGGGCAGTGGTGGAGACCCAGTACTTC | CASSVVGAVVETQYF
. | TRBJ1-5 | TRBV27 | . | TGTGCCAGCAGTCCCTACAGGGTTAGGTTAGAGCCCCAGCATTTT | CASSPYRVRLEPQHF
TRBD2 | TRBJ2-7 | TRBV6-1 | . | TGTGCCAGCAGTGCGCGACTAGCGGGAGGCGAGCAGTACTTC | CASSARLAGGEQYF
. | TRBJ1-3 | TRBV9 | . | TGTGCCAGCAGCGGAACGGAGAACACCATATATTTT | CASSGTENTIYF
. | TRBJ1-5 | TRBV4-2 | . | TGTGCCAGCAGCCAAGTAGGGGGAAACCTCGATCAGCCCCAGCATTTT | CASSQVGGNLDQPQHF
. | TRBJ2-3 | TRBV9 | . | TGTGCCAGCAGCGTAGAGGGCGGAGTGGGAGCAGATACGCAGTATTTT | CASSVEGGVGADTQYF
TRBD1 | TRBJ1-5 | TRBV30 | . | TGTGCCTGGAGTGTACGAGGACAGGGTGGCAATCAGCCCCAGCATTTT | CAWSVRGQGGNQPQHF
. | TRBJ1-1 | TRBV19 | . | TGTGCCAGTAGTATGCAGATCCCTACTGAAGCTTTCTTT | CASSMQIPTEAFF
. | TRBJ1-4 | TRBV11-1 | . | TGTGCCAGCAGCTTAGAAGGCGGCAGCGAAAAACTGTTTTTT | CASSLEGGSEKLFF
TRBD2 | TRBJ2-7 | TRBV9 | . | TGTGCCAGCAGCGTAGCGGGAGGACTCGAGCAGTACTTC | CASSVAGGLEQYF
TRBD1 | TRBJ1-2 | TRBV6-1 | once | TGTGCCAGCAGTTGGACAGGGGGCGCGGAAGGCTACACCTTC | CASSWTGGAEGYTF
TRBD1 | TRBJ1-2 | TRBV5-4 | . | TGTGCCAGCAGCTTGGGTACAGGGGGCGGTGGCTACACCTTC | CASSLGTGGGGYTF
. | TRBJ1-1 | TRBV7-2 | . | TGTGCCAGCAGCTTAGACAGCCAATACACTGAAGCTTTCTTT | CASSLDSQYTEAFF
TRBD2 | TRBJ2-3 | TRBV28 | . | TGTGCCAGTCAACTAGCGCCTTACCTCACAGATACGCAGTATTTT | CASQLAPYLTDTQYF
TRBD2 | TRBJ2-1 | TRBV27 | . | TGTGCCAGCAGTTTACCCAGCGGGAGATCCTACAATGAGCAGTTCTTC | CASSLPSGRSYNEQFF
. | TRBJ1-2 | TRBV11-2 | . | TGTGCCAGCAGCCTAGGGCGGGGGGGACCTGATGGCTACACCTTC | CASSLGRGGPDGYTF
. | TRBJ2-1 | TRBV9 | . | TGTGCCAGCAGTCCCGTGGGAGTTAATGAGCAGTTCTTC | CASSPVGVNEQFF
. | TRBJ1-4 | TRBV7-9 | . | TGTGCCAGTAACCAGGGAGGCACTAATGAAAAACTGTTTTTT | CASNQGGTNEKLFF
TRBD1 | TRBJ2-7 | TRBV28 | . | TGTGCCAGCAGTCTACAGGGGAGCTCCTACGAGCAGTACTTC | CASSLQGSSYEQYF
TRBD2 | TRBJ2-3 | TRBV11-3 | . | TGTGCCAGCAGCTTCCTAGCGGGAACGGATACGCAGTATTTT | CASSFLAGTDTQYF
. | TRBJ1-5 | TRBV30 | few | TGTGCCTTAGGACACCTCTCCAATCAGCCCCAGCATTTT | CALGHLSNQPQHF
. | TRBJ1-5 | TRBV21-1 | . | TGTGCCAGCAGCACCGGACAGGGTTCCTACAATCAGCCCCAGCATTTT | CASSTGQGSYNQPQHF
. | TRBJ2-3 | TRBV7-2 | . | TGTGCCAGCAGCTTGGAGCACTGGAGCACAGATACGCAGTATTTT | CASSLEHWSTDTQYF
. | TRBJ2-7 | TRBV15 | . | TGTGCCACCAGCAGAGTTGGGGCAGGAGTGTACGAGCAGTACTTC | CATSRVGAGVYEQYF
TRBD1 | TRBJ2-7 | TRBV6-6 | . | TGTGCCAGCAGTTACAGTTACAGGGGTTCCTACGAGCAGTACTTC | CASSYSYRGSYEQYF
TRBD2 | TRBJ2-3 | TRBV5-1 | once | TGCGCCAGCAGCCCAGCGGGAGGCATAGATACGCAGTATTTT | CASSPAGGIDTQYF
. | TRBJ2-3 | TRBV19 | . | TGTGCCAGTAAAAGGGGTCGAATGGTCGAGGATACGCAGTATTTT | CASKRGRMVEDTQYF
. | TRBJ1-5 | TRBV28 | . | TGTGCCAGCAGAAAGAGGGGGATAGGGAATCAGCCCCAGCATTTT | CASRKRGIGNQPQHF
TRBD1 | TRBJ2-7 | TRBV11-2 | . | TGTGCCAGCAGCTTGGGACAGGGGGCTTCCTACGAGCAGTACTTC | CASSLGQGASYEQYF
TRBD2 | TRBJ2-2 | TRBV28 | . | TGTGCCAGCAGTTCCCCTAGCGGGCATGGCGGGGAGCTGTTTTTT | CASSSPSGHGGELFF
TRBD2 | TRBJ2-5 | TRBV5-1 | . | TGCGCCAGCAGCCCCCCACTAGCGGGAGGGCCTGAGACCCAGTACTTC | CASSPPLAGGPETQYF
TRBD2 | TRBJ2-1 | TRBV2 | . | TGTGCCAGCAGTACCGGGACTAGCGGGATCGAGCAGTTCTTC | CASSTGTSGIEQFF
. | TRBJ1-1 | TRBV7-2 | . | TGTGCCAGCAGCCAAGACAGGCGGAACACTGAAGCTTTCTTT | CASSQDRRNTEAFF
. | TRBJ2-3 | TRBV29-1 | . | TGCAGCTTCCCAACCACTGATACGCAGTATTTT | CSFPTTDTQYF